This T cell receptor (beta chain) was recorded in a study of cytomegalovirus exposure and HLA in healthy donors. Study-wide findings and caveats: There were several of the most significant clusters that appeared linked to common viral pathogens in a later analysis. The authors considered a cluster of highly shared sequence variants likely to be a sequencing artifact. Some TCR beta chains (about 180 of them) were listed as cytomegalovirus-associated.

In the PCR, 60 Vbeta and 13 Jbeta primers were used. TCRdb's table, derived via immunoSEQ multiplex PCR, lists solely in-frame clones and lacks some. The top ten clones hold 15% to 20% of a sample with roughly 99,000 clones, 60% to 85% of them seen once. Turning to this clone: The antigen remains unidentified.

Germline V gene lookup returns CDR1 MDHEN and CDR2 SYDVKM. CDR3 length: 14 residues. V was cut by 8 bases and J by 3 bases, with 14 bases left in between. Sequenced material: PBMCs. This chain connects TRBV28 to TRBJ1-5; tentatively, D is TRBD1 (6 bases). The sequence was obtained from a man between 60 and 75 years old in good health and CMV-seropositive. CDR3 coding DNA: TGTGCCAGCTCAATTGGGGACAACAATCAGCCCCAGCATTTT. Residues: CASSIGDNNQPQHF.